These 8 T cell receptor beta chains were all obtained from the same sample, sequenced in a study of cytomegalovirus exposure and HLA in healthy donors. PCR amplification relied on 60 Vbeta primers (plus 13 Jbeta primers). Assay: immunoSEQ multiplex PCR; the TCRdb copy retains only in-frame clones and omits some. The top ten clones hold roughly 3% of a sample with 110,000 to 150,000 clones, 60% to 85% of them seen once. Sequenced: PBMCs. These receptor sequences come from a male donor in good health and CMV-seronegative.

The CDR3 sequence is CAWGLGGNTIYF. The DNA for the CDR3 is TGTGCCTGGGGACTGGGAGGAAACACCATATATTTT. The V and J genes are TRBV30 and TRBJ1-3; D gene ambiguous. The CDR3 totals 12 residues. Germline CDR1 reads GTSNPN; CDR2 reads SVGIG (reference sequence). Trimming cost V 5 bases and J 4 bases, with 9 bases left between them.

Turning to this clone: Germline is not matched at one junction end, which may reflect a read error. The chain couples TRBV6-1 to TRBJ1-2; a weak D match, TRBD1 (6 bases). The CDR3 has 15 amino acids. CDR1 is MNHNS and CDR2 is SASEGT in the germline V gene. CDR3 amino acids: CSSSEGTGSPYGYTF. CDR3 coding DNA: TGTTCCAGCAGTGAAGGAACAGGGTCCCCCTATGGCTACACCTTC.

The rearrangement uses TRBV19 and TRBJ1-6, with D uncertain. V was cut by 1 base and J by 10 bases, with 14 bases left in between. This CDR3 spans 15 amino acids. The germline V gene has CDR1 LNHDA and CDR2 SQIVND (reference sequence). Here the CDR3 DNA reads TGTGCCAGTAGTATAGCTTCCGGGGTTCGATCACCCCTCCACTTT. Translating it yields CASSIASGVRSPLHF.

The chain couples TRBV15 to TRBJ2-5; TRBD1 aligns across 9 bases. J was trimmed by 5 bases and V by 9 bases; bases with no gene match: 7. Germline CDR1 reads LNHNV; CDR2 reads YYDKDF (reference sequence). The CDR3 is 13 amino acids. The CDR3 reads CATQDRGYETQYF. In DNA form, the CDR3 reads TGTGCCACTCAGGACAGGGGTTACGAGACCCAGTACTTC.

The rearrangement joins TRBV15 to TRBJ1-2; D remains ambiguous. The CDR3 has 16 residues. Germline V gene sequence: CDR1 LNHNV, CDR2 YYDKDF (reference sequence). The V end lost 0 bases, the J end lost 4 bases, and 15 bases lay between the germline ends. The CDR3 sequence is CATSRDQIGVGYGYTF. The CDR3 region has the DNA TGTGCCACCAGCAGAGATCAGATCGGGGTGGGCTATGGCTACACCTTC.

The V gene is TRBV7-8, the J gene TRBJ1-2, with 8 positions matching TRBD1. The CDR3 covers 13 residues. V was pared by 1 base and J by 7 bases, with 2 bases of the junction left unmatched. CDR1 and CDR2 from the germline V gene are SGHVS and FQNEAQ. The CDR3 loop reads CASSLGRGLGYTF. The CDR3 region has the DNA TGTGCCAGCAGCTTAGGCAGGGGGCTTGGCTACACCTTC.

V and J are TRBV19 and TRBJ1-4; unclear D gene. V was shortened by 1 base and J by 11 bases, with 14 bases between the two germline ends. Germline CDR1 LNHDA, CDR2 SQIVND (reference sequence). This CDR3 spans 14 amino acids. This chain's CDR3 is CASSIAPADPKLFF. CDR3 in DNA: TGTGCCAGTAGTATAGCCCCGGCGGATCCCAAACTGTTTTTT.

CDR3 sequence: CASSMTGTSGGQETQYF. The DNA for the CDR3 is TGTGCCAGCAGCATGACCGGGACTAGCGGGGGACAAGAGACCCAGTACTTC. This chain uses TRBV7-9 with TRBJ2-5, with 14 nucleotides matching TRBD2. CDR3 size: 17 residues. Germline assignment: CDR1 SEHNR and CDR2 FQNEAQ (reference sequence). Trimming removed 5 bases from V and 2 bases from J; junction bases left unmatched: 7.